Below are 32 T cell receptor beta chains sequenced from a single sample in a study of blood T cell repertoires in COVID-19 (dated by TCRdb to the early 2020s). Library prep was done by the immunoSEQ multiplex PCR assay. TCRdb retrieved this table from immuneACCESS and kept in-frame rearrangements only. Not all clones are present; in checked studies, unresolved V genes account for under half, and no reason is known for the remainder. The sample yields about 200,000 clones; about 90% were counted once. 3.5% to 4.5% of the sample goes to the ten largest clones. Sample: PBMCs or T cells enriched from blood (not recorded which). Receptors were obtained from a woman aged 25 to 39 with acute COVID-19.

This clone was detected only once. CDR3 amino acids: CASTPVEWRATNEKLFF. CDR3 coding DNA: TGTGCCAGTACCCCGGTGGAGTGGAGGGCAACTAATGAAAAACTGTTTTTT. The rearrangement uses TRBV19 and TRBJ1-4; D remains ambiguous. Germline assignment: CDR1 LNHDA and CDR2 SQIVND (reference sequence). The CDR3 extends over 17 amino acids. Trimming removed 7 bases at V and 0 bases at J, with 18 bases between.

The chain joins TRBV18 to TRBJ1-6; D unclear. V gave up 2 bases and J gave up 7 bases, with 12 bases separating them. Germline CDR1 and CDR2: KGHSH and LQKENI. The CDR3 spans 15 residues. The CDR3, as DNA: TGTGCCAGCTCACCAGCGGGCCAGAGAAATTCACCCCTCCACTTT. Its protein product is CASSPAGQRNSPLHF.

This clone was counted a single time. The V and J genes are TRBV5-5 and TRBJ2-5; D ambiguous. This CDR3 spans 12 amino acids. V lost 4 bases and J lost 2, with 6 bases in between. CDR1 and CDR2 from the germline V gene are SGHKS and YYEKEE (reference sequence). The DNA of the CDR3 is TGTGCCAGCAGCGCCCTACAAGAGACCCAGTACTTC. Protein: CASSALQETQYF.

This chain connects TRBV5-1 to TRBJ1-4, with TRBD1 as a possible D gene (5 bases). This CDR3 is built from 16 residues. Germline V CDR1 and CDR2: SGHRS, YFSETQ. Trimming cost V 0 bases and J 2 bases, with 11 bases left between them. For the CDR3, the DNA is TGCGCCAGCAGCTTGGTCCCGACAGCGACTAATGAAAAACTGTTTTTT. Its protein is CASSLVPTATNEKLFF.

This sequence joins TRBV7-9 and TRBJ1-2, with TRBD1 matching 10 bases. Per germline, CDR1 SEHNR and CDR2 FQNEAQ (reference sequence). The CDR3 has 19 amino acids. After removal of 1 base from V and 4 bases from J, the junction contained 15 bases not matched to a gene. The CDR3 DNA is TGTGCCAGCAGCTTAGATACCTTGGGGACAGGGGAAGTCGGCTATGGCTACACCTTC. Protein product: CASSLDTLGTGEVGYGYTF.

This chain links TRBV5-4 with TRBJ1-2; possible D gene TRBD1, 6 bases. The ends were cut back, 8 bases at V and 3 bases at J, with 17 bases in the middle. Germline V gives CDR1 SGHNT, CDR2 YYREEE (reference sequence). The CDR3 consists of 14 residues. This CDR3 reads CASSRGGVDYGYTF. CDR3 nucleotide sequence: TGTGCCAGTAGCCGAGGGGGGGTCGACTATGGCTACACCTTC.

This sequence joins TRBV10-1 and TRBJ2-7; 7 bases map to TRBD1. Trimming removed 5 bases from V and 9 bases from J; junction bases left unmatched: 7. The CDR3 consists of 12 residues. In germline, CDR1 is WNHNN, CDR2 SYGVQD (reference sequence). Here the CDR3 reads CASSNRGMGQYF. The CDR3, as DNA: TGCGCCAGCAGTAACAGGGGAATGGGGCAGTACTTC.

The rearrangement links TRBV5-1 to TRBJ1-6; possible D gene TRBD1, 5 bases. V lost 6 bases and J 10 bases, leaving 20 bases between the germline ends. In germline, CDR1 is SGHRS, CDR2 YFSETQ. The CDR3 covers 15 residues. Here the CDR3 reads CASTPSNGGESPLHF. The CDR3 nucleotides read TGCGCCAGCACCCCTTCAAACGGGGGGGAATCACCCCTCCACTTT.

The CDR3 bases are TGTGCCAGCAGCGTAGGGGAGGGAACTGGAAACACCATATATTTT. Translating gives CASSVGEGTGNTIYF. This sequence joins TRBV9 and TRBJ1-3; no firm D call. Germline loops: CDR1 SGDLS, CDR2 YYNGEE. V gave up 0 bases and J gave up 2 bases, with 9 bases separating them. The CDR3 is made up of 15 amino acids.

V and J are TRBV4-1 and TRBJ1-2; tentatively, D is TRBD1 (5 bases). Germline CDR1 MGHRA, CDR2 YSYEKL. The germline V and J ends were trimmed by 4 bases and 3 bases, with 12 bases remaining between them. The CDR3 runs 14 residues. This CDR3 reads CASSLREGDYGYTF. The CDR3 DNA follows: TGCGCCAGCAGCCTTAGGGAAGGGGACTATGGCTACACCTTC.

The V call is TRBV19, the J call TRBJ1-2; perhaps TRBD1 as D (6 bases). CDR1 is LNHDA and CDR2 is SQIVND in the germline V gene (reference sequence). Trimming took 6 bases from V and 3 from J, leaving 20 bases between them. CDR3 length: 16 amino acids. The CDR3 nucleotides are TGTGCCAGTAGGCGCTCCACAAGGGACAATTACTATGGCTACACCTTC. This encodes CASRRSTRDNYYGYTF. Based on the CDR3 plus reference TRBV19 and TRBJ1-2, the full variable domain is DGGITQSPKYLFRKEGQNVTLSCEQNLNHDAMYWYRQDPGQGLRLIYYSQIVNDFQKGDIAEGYSVSREKKESFPLTVTSAQKNPTAFYLCASRRSTRDNYYGYTFGSGTRLTVV.

V is TRBV7-6 and J is TRBJ2-7; D is undetermined. V lost 1 base and J 3 bases, leaving 4 bases between the germline ends. CDR1 is SGHVS and CDR2 is FNYEAQ in the germline V gene. The CDR3 has 12 residues. For the CDR3, the DNA is TGTGCCAGCAGCTTAGACAACTACGAGCAGTACTTC. It translates to CASSLDNYEQYF.

This clone was recorded a few times. The genes are TRBV10-1 and TRBJ2-2; no reliable D call. The CDR3 sequence is 12 residues long. The germline gives CDR1 WNHNN, CDR2 SYGVQD (reference sequence). Trimming pared 2 bases from V and 8 bases from J, leaving 6 bases between. CDR3 protein: CASSELLGELFF. CDR3 DNA sequence: TGCGCCAGCAGTGAGCTCTTGGGGGAGCTGTTTTTT.

This chain joins TRBV6-5 and TRBJ1-1; a possible D gene is TRBD1 (5 bases). Germline-derived CDR1 and CDR2 are MNHEY and SVGAGI. Trimming cost V 0 bases and J 10 bases, with 12 bases left between them. The length of the CDR3 is 13 residues. The CDR3: CASSYSMAGVAFF. DNA for the CDR3: TGTGCCAGCAGTTACTCGATGGCGGGGGTAGCTTTCTTT.

This CDR3 reads CARSRRLNNEQFF. The CDR3 coding sequence is TGTGCCAGAAGCCGAAGACTTAACAATGAGCAGTTCTTC. The V call is TRBV5-3, the J call TRBJ2-1; D is unclear. TRBV5-3 is filed as an ORF, its function uncertain. V was clipped by 4 bases and J by 5 bases, with 10 bases between them. The CDR3 has 13 amino acids.

In its sample, this clone was seen once. The V gene is TRBV12-3 or TRBV12-4, the J gene TRBJ2-2; D gene unclear. Trimming removed 2 bases from V and 10 bases from J, with 5 bases in between. The CDR3 runs 11 residues. The CDR3 reads CASSLTEELFF. In nucleotides, the CDR3 is TGTGCCAGCAGTTTAACTGAGGAGCTGTTTTTT.

V gene TRBV4-1 combines with J gene TRBJ2-7; D is possibly TRBD2 (6 bases). Germline CDR1 MGHRA, CDR2 YSYEKL. The CDR3 has 13 residues. Trimming pared 3 bases from V and 5 bases from J, leaving 11 bases between. The CDR3 DNA reads TGCGCCAGCAGCCATACTAGCACAGACGAGCAGTACTTC. Its protein is CASSHTSTDEQYF.

The rearrangement joins TRBV12-3 or TRBV12-4 to TRBJ1-2; 8 nucleotides align to TRBD1. CDR3 length: 13 residues. V lost 2 bases, J lost 4 bases, and 0 bases stayed unmatched. Here the CDR3 DNA reads TGTGCCAGCAGTTTACAGGGGGCCTATGGCTACACCTTC. This codes for CASSLQGAYGYTF.

The chain joins TRBV7-2 to TRBJ1-6; 7 bases line up with TRBD1. The V gene's germline CDR1 is SGHTA and CDR2 FQGNSA. This CDR3 comprises 15 residues. After removal of 5 bases from V and 9 bases from J, the junction contained 10 bases not matched to a gene. CDR3 in amino acids: CASSHWDSEGSPLHF. Written as DNA, the CDR3 is TGTGCCAGCAGCCACTGGGACAGCGAGGGTTCACCCCTCCACTTT.

This rearrangement joins TRBV4-3 to TRBJ1-1; D remains ambiguous. Trimming shortened V by 3 bases and J by 10 bases, and 12 bases separated the two germline ends. This CDR3 region has 12 residues. CDR1 LGHNA and CDR2 YSLEER come from the germline V gene. CDR3 in DNA: TGCGCCAGCAGCCATAGACGGACTCCAGCTTTCTTT. It translates to CASSHRRTPAFF.

The gene calls are TRBV28 and TRBJ1-4, with a weak D call TRBD1 (5 bases). Germline assignment: CDR1 MDHEN and CDR2 SYDVKM. V was shortened by 6 bases and J by 2 bases, with 19 bases between the two germline ends. This CDR3 contains 17 residues. The CDR3 loop is CASSPPVGGSTNEKLFF. The CDR3 nucleotides are TGTGCCAGCAGCCCACCCGTCGGGGGTTCGACTAATGAAAAACTGTTTTTT.

This chain connects TRBV5-1 to TRBJ1-1, with 7 bases that match TRBD1. CDR3 size: 14 residues. CDR1 SGHRS and CDR2 YFSETQ come from the germline V gene. The V and J ends lost 4 bases and 11 bases, in that order; junction bases with no gene match: 14. The CDR3 DNA is TGCGCCAGCAGCCCGATGGTAGGGGCAGGGGGGGCTTTCTTT. Encoded protein: CASSPMVGAGGAFF.

This chain connects TRBV18 to TRBJ2-3; D uncertain. Germline V CDR1 and CDR2: KGHSH, LQKENI. CDR3 size: 14 residues. Trimming took off 2 bases at V and 5 bases at J, with 11 bases between the two ends. CDR3 sequence: CASSPSLVGDTQYF. In DNA, the CDR3 is TGTGCCAGCTCACCATCGCTAGTTGGAGATACGCAGTATTTT.

The chain has TRBV27 and TRBJ1-2; D is possibly TRBD1 (6 bases). V shed 6 bases and J shed 5 bases, with 13 bases lying between them. The length of the CDR3 is 13 residues. Germline CDR1 and CDR2: MNHEY and SMNVEV (reference sequence). The CDR3 reads CASSPGTLYGYTF. Here the CDR3 DNA reads TGTGCCAGCAGCCCTGGGACACTTTATGGCTACACCTTC.

This clone was seen only a few times. The CDR3 DNA is TGTGCCAGCAGTGTCCGGGGGGGCCAGGCAGATACGCAGTATTTT. Translation: CASSVRGGQADTQYF. The rearrangement links TRBV2 to TRBJ2-3, with TRBD2 identical over 8 bases. Germline V gives CDR1 SNHLY, CDR2 FYNNEI. The trim removed 4 bases at V and 4 bases at J, leaving 7 bases unmatched. This CDR3 is 15 amino acids long.

This clone was seen once. The chain uses TRBV6-2 or TRBV6-3 and TRBJ2-1; TRBD2 aligns across 8 bases. The CDR3 runs 16 residues. CDR1 and CDR2 (germline): MNHEY, SVGEGT. J gave up 7 bases and V 6 bases, and 14 bases lay outside the gene matches. CDR3 sequence: CASSTPGGAVLNEQFF. The DNA for the CDR3 is TGTGCCAGCAGCACCCCCGGGGGGGCCGTTCTGAATGAGCAGTTCTTC.

This chain connects TRBV5-1 to TRBJ1-2; 9 bases fit TRBD1. CDR3 length: 13 amino acids. V was clipped by 4 bases and J by 6 bases; unmatched bases: 4. CDR1 and CDR2 from the germline V gene are SGHRS and YFSETQ. In nucleotides, the CDR3 is TGCGCCAGCAGCCCCACAGGGGGCGATGGCTACACCTTC. Translated: CASSPTGGDGYTF.

The J gene is TRBJ1-1, the V gene TRBV19, with 11 bases that match TRBD1. CDR1 and CDR2 (germline): LNHDA, SQIVND (reference sequence). This CDR3 contains 15 residues. With 4 bases clipped from V and 11 bases from J, the junction kept 12 bases outside the gene matches. This chain's CDR3 is CASSTPGTGGPLAFF. The CDR3 DNA is TGTGCCAGTAGTACCCCCGGGACAGGGGGACCTCTTGCTTTCTTT.

V gene TRBV7-2 combines with J gene TRBJ1-4; the match to TRBD1 covers 7 bases. The length of the CDR3 is 14 residues. V shed 3 bases and J 4 bases; nucleotides not matched to a gene: 2. Germline V gene lookup returns CDR1 SGHTA and CDR2 FQGNSA. This chain's CDR3 is CASSLTGFNEKLFF. CDR3 nucleotide sequence: TGTGCCAGCAGCTTGACAGGGTTTAATGAAAAACTGTTTTTT. Based on the CDR3 plus reference TRBV7-2 and TRBJ1-4, the full variable domain is GAGVSQSPSNKVTEKGKDVELRCDPISGHTALYWYRQSLGQGLEFLIYFQGNSAPDKSGLPSDRFSAERTGGSVSTLTIQRTQQEDSAVYLCASSLTGFNEKLFFGSGTQLSVL.

V gene TRBV7-6 combines with J gene TRBJ2-7; 7 bases map to TRBD1. Unmatched junction bases numbered 9, after V lost 6 bases and J lost 4 bases. CDR1 and CDR2 from the germline V gene are SGHVS and FNYEAQ. The CDR3 length is 14 residues. The CDR3 sequence: CASSLRDSRYEQYF. DNA for the CDR3: TGTGCCAGCAGTCTTCGGGACAGTCGGTACGAGCAGTACTTC.

The CDR3 loop reads CASSQEGRRTDTQYF. CDR3 DNA sequence: TGTGCCAGCAGCCAAGAGGGCAGACGCACAGATACGCAGTATTTT. This chain connects TRBV14 to TRBJ2-3; D not resolved. The V gene's germline CDR1 is SGHDN and CDR2 FVKESK. The CDR3 sequence is 15 residues long. Trimming took 0 bases from V and 1 from J, leaving 8 bases between them.

This clone was seen only once. The chain couples TRBV5-1 to TRBJ2-6, with D uncertain. V was clipped by 1 base and J by 0 bases, with 8 bases between them. The germline CDR1 and CDR2 sequences are SGHRS and YFSETQ. CDR3 length equals 16 residues. The CDR3: CASSLTRSSGANVLTF. DNA of the CDR3: TGCGCCAGCAGCTTGACACGAAGCTCTGGGGCCAACGTCCTGACTTTC.